What follows describes a single T cell receptor beta chain. Its antigen is not identified. The sample originates from a study of blood T cells in healthy people across ages. Study observations and caveats: The lack of PBMC sorting stopped any conclusive naive versus antigen-experienced comparison.

Next came a second PCR, run for about 7 to 12 cycles, which used a sample-barcoded 5' primer along with a J-beta primer mix. TCRdb re-called the 5' RACE reads through MiXCR, storing one row per CDR3 protein. The sample yields about 1,500,000 distinct CDR3 sequences, about 30% seen once. Germline V gene data show CDR1 as DFQATT and CDR2 as SNEGSKA (reference sequence). The CDR3 is 14 residues long. V lost 6 bases, J lost 4 bases, and 18 bases lay in between. Sequenced: blood. The TCR was taken from a woman aged 25 to 39 in good health. The V call is TRBV20-1, the J call TRBJ1-1, with D maybe TRBD1 (5 bases). The CDR3 sequence: CSALRQMLSTEAFF. In nucleotides, the CDR3 is TGCAGTGCCCTCAGACAGATGTTGAGCACTGAAGCTTTCTTT.